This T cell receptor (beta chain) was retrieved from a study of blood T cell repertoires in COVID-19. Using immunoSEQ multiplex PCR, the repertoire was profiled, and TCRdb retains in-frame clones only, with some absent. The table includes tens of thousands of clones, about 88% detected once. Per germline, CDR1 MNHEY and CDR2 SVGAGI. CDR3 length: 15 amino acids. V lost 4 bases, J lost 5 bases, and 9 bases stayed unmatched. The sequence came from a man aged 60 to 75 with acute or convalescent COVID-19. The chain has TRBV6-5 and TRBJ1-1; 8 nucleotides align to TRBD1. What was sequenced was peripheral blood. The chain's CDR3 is CASSSRTGLRTEAFF. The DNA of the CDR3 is TGTGCCAGCAGTTCCCGGACAGGGCTAAGAACTGAAGCTTTCTTT.